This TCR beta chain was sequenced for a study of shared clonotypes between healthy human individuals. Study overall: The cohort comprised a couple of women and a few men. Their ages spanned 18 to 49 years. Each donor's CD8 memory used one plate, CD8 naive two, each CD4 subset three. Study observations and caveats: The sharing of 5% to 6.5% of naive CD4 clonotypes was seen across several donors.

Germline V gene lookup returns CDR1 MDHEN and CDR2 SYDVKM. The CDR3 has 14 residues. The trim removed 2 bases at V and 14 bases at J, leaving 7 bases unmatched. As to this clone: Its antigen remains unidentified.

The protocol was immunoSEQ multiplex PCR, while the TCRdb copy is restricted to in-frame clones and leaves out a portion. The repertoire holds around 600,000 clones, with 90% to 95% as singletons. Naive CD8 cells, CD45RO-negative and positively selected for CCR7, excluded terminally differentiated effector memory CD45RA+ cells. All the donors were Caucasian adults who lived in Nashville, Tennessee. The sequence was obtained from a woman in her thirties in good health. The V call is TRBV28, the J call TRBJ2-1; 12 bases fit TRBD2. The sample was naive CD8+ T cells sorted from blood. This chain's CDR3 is CASSLLPLAGGEFF. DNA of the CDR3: TGTGCCAGCAGTTTACTTCCACTAGCGGGAGGCGAGTTCTTC.